The present entry profiles one TCR beta chain with its context. Its matching antigen is unknown. This record comes from a study of blood T cells in healthy people across ages. Study-level points and caveats: Unsorted PBMC input precluded a conclusive naive versus antigen-experienced comparison. The percentage of naive T cells correlated strongly with TCR beta diversity.

V gave up 7 bases and J gave up 2 bases, with 15 bases separating them. The CDR3 is made up of 16 amino acids. The germline CDR1 and CDR2 sequences are ENHRY and SYGVKD. With a J-beta primer mix and a sample-barcoded 5' primer, a second PCR ran about 7 to 12 cycles. Each CDR3 protein gets one entry after TCRdb re-called the 5' RACE reads with MiXCR. Of 700,000 to 1,000,000 distinct CDR3 sequences in the sample, around 45% were seen once. The genes are TRBV10-3 and TRBJ1-6, with D possibly matching TRBD1 (5 bases). The sequenced material came from blood. The sequence derives from a man in his sixties in good health. The CDR3 nucleotides read TGTGCCATCATTTTCTGCAGGGAGGCCTATAATTCACCCCTCCACTTT. Amino acids: CAIIFCREAYNSPLHF.